This T cell receptor beta chain was sequenced in a study of CD8+ T cells in alopecia areata. Study-level findings and limits: Higher clonality than in normal scalp was seen in lesional scalp, especially alopecia totalis/universalis.

Germline V gene lookup returns CDR1 SGHTA and CDR2 FQGTGA. Trimming pared 2 bases from V and 5 bases from J, leaving 7 bases between. CDR3 length: 13 amino acids. Treatment specified: oral pan-JAK inhibitor, 5-10 mg twice daily. Alopecia areata patients gave lesional scalp punch biopsies and peripheral blood samples. To note about this clone: Its antigen remains unidentified.

RNA extraction and reverse transcription yielded cDNA as sequencing template. The method was immunoSEQ multiplex PCR; TCRdb's version includes in-frame clones alone and lacks a portion of them. Among around 70,000 clones listed, 25% to 35% were seen once. The rearrangement joins TRBV7-3 to TRBJ2-1; no firm D call. The sequence was obtained from a human donor with alopecia areata. The source was CD8+ T cells sorted from blood, collected at week 4, from a patient treated with tofacitinib. For the CDR3, the DNA is TGTGCCAGCAGCTTATGGGCGAACAATGAGCAGTTCTTC. Its protein is CASSLWANNEQFF.